The 6 T cell receptor beta chains listed next were all sequenced from one sample in a study of shared clonotypes between healthy human individuals. This table comes from immunoSEQ multiplex PCR, and its TCRdb copy is limited to in-frame clones, with some not included. The profile shows hundreds of thousands of clones, more than 95% of them singletons. The specimen sequenced was naive CD4+ T cells sorted from blood. Sample subset: CD45RA+ positively selected. Receptors were obtained from a woman aged 25 to 39 in good health.

V usage is TRBV11-2 and J usage is TRBJ1-1; D is perhaps TRBD1 (6 bases). Germline V lookup: CDR1 SGHAT, CDR2 FQNNGV. The CDR3 length is 13 residues. Trimming stripped 3 bases from V and 4 bases from J, with 9 bases between. CDR3 DNA: TGTGCCAGCAGCTTCGTGGGGGCCACTGAAGCTTTCTTT. Encoded protein: CASSFVGATEAFF.

V gene TRBV19 combines with J gene TRBJ1-1, with D perhaps matching TRBD1 (6 bases). With 5 bases removed from V and 0 bases from J, the gap between germline ends came to 16 bases. CDR1 and CDR2 from the germline V gene are LNHDA and SQIVND (reference sequence). This CDR3 spans 16 amino acids. Here the CDR3 reads CASSGTRTAMNTEAFF. The DNA of the CDR3 is TGTGCCAGTAGTGGGACTCGGACAGCTATGAACACTGAAGCTTTCTTT.

V gene TRBV28 combines with J gene TRBJ1-5; D gene uncertain. The germline V gene has CDR1 MDHEN and CDR2 SYDVKM. The CDR3 runs to 13 residues. Trimming took 3 bases from V and 3 from J, leaving 6 bases between them. CDR3 bases: TGTGCCAGCAGTTTCACGTACAATCAGCCCCAGCATTTT. This sequence encodes CASSFTYNQPQHF.

V usage is TRBV7-3 and J usage is TRBJ2-2; 7 bases are shared with TRBD1. V shed 5 bases, J shed 1 base, and the junction held 1 base outside the gene matches. Germline assignment: CDR1 SGHTA and CDR2 FQGTGA. The CDR3 is made up of 14 amino acids. The CDR3 nucleotides are TGTGCCAGCAGCACAGGGGTGAACACCGGGGAGCTGTTTTTT. This codes for CASSTGVNTGELFF.

The chain recombines TRBV6-1 with TRBJ2-2, with TRBD2 as a possible D gene (5 bases). CDR1 is MNHNS and CDR2 is SASEGT in the germline V gene. CDR3 length: 14 residues. Deletions cut 7 bases from V and 3 bases from J, with 12 bases between. The CDR3: CASILDFYTGELFF. The CDR3 bases are TGTGCCAGCATTCTGGACTTTTACACCGGGGAGCTGTTTTTT.

The V gene is TRBV6-5, the J gene TRBJ2-1; 7 bases align to TRBD1. Germline lookup yields CDR1 MNHEY and CDR2 SVGAGI. V dropped 6 bases and J dropped 12; count of bases not matched to a gene: 17. CDR3 length equals 15 residues. The DNA of the CDR3 is TGTGCCAGCAGCCAGCCCGGGACAGCCGTGTGGTCGCAGTTCTTC. Amino acids: CASSQPGTAVWSQFF.